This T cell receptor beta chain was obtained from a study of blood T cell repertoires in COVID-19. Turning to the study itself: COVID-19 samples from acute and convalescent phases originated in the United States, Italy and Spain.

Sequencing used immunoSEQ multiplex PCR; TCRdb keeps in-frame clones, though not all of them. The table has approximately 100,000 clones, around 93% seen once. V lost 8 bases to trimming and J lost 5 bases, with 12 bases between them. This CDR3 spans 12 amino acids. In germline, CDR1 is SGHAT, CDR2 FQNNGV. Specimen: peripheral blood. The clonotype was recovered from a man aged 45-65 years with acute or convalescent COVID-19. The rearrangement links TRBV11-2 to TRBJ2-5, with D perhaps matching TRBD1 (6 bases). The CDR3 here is CASRTVGETQYF. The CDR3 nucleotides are TGTGCCAGCCGGACAGTAGGGGAGACCCAGTACTTC.